This TCR beta chain was obtained from a study of blood T cell repertoires in COVID-19. The J segment lost 4 bases and the V segment lost 2 bases, leaving 4 bases of the junction unmatched. CDR3 length: 16 amino acids. Germline loops: CDR1 ENHRY, CDR2 SYGVKD. Living in roughly 23 US areas, the participants were between 18 and 89 years of age. Using immunoSEQ multiplex PCR, the repertoire was profiled, and TCRdb retains in-frame clones only, with some absent. This sample has a few hundred thousand clones, with approximately 90% found just once. The TCR originated in a woman between 40 and 55 years old who had recovered from COVID-19. The V gene is TRBV10-3, the J gene TRBJ2-2; 10 bases are shared with TRBD1. What was sequenced was PBMCs or T cells enriched from blood (not recorded which). The CDR3 region is CAISEGQGVGTGELFF. Here the CDR3 DNA reads TGTGCCATCAGTGAGGGACAGGGGGTAGGCACCGGGGAGCTGTTTTTT.